Detailed here is one TCR beta chain. Its cognate antigen is unknown. TRB rearrangements were amplified by touch-down multiplex PCR with mixed TRB-A/B primers. TCRdb reprocessed the multiplex PCR reads and stores each CDR3 protein as one record, lacking DNA. The table for this sample gives nearly 5,000 distinct CDR3 sequences. This specimen belongs to a study of T cell clusters in autoimmune cytopenias. Study-level background: Per sample, median TRB depth was roughly 56,000 reads, yielding a median about 2,000 distinct clonotypes. Study-level findings and limits: Clustering suggested that physiological T cell clusters were missing in primary autoimmune cytopenia patients.

TRB was amplified from approximately 250 ng of peripheral blood genomic DNA per sample. This CDR3 contains 11 residues. Germline CDR1 LNHDA, CDR2 SQIVND (reference sequence). The sample also formed part of further work on T cell repertoires in aging, cancer and after chemotherapy. That work contributes: Some 9.4 million TCR reads made up the full dataset. In healthy donors, age-related TCR diversity loss mainly reflected lost richness.

This TCR was sampled from a human donor with chronic lymphocytic leukemia. The donor label of this sample is uncertain. Sequencing was carried out using peripheral blood. J is TRBJ1-6 and V is TRBV19. The CDR3 protein is CASSISSRIHF.